A single sample is the source of the 30 T cell receptor beta chains below, sequenced in a study of blood T cells in healthy people across ages (dated by TCRdb to 2014 to 2015). Library creation used 5' RACE. The sequencer listed for this sample is Illumina HiSeq 2500. A second PCR of about 6 to 11 cycles was performed with a sample-barcoded 5' primer and a J-beta primer mix. The public reads were reprocessed in TCRdb via fastp at Q25 and MiXCR, keeping in-frame beta chains. Rows matching on CDR3 protein sequence are summarized as one entry with the most common DNA and genes. This sample holds about 1.1 million distinct CDR3 sequences; roughly two fifths were observed only once. The ten most abundant clones make up roughly 14% of the sample. The sequenced material came from blood. All receptors derive from a man aged 18 to 29 in good health.

This clonotype was counted many times. V is TRBV7-2 and J is TRBJ1-5; D is undetermined. This CDR3 is built from 13 residues. V lost 5 bases, J lost 5 bases, and 10 bases lay in between. CDR1 and CDR2 from the germline V gene are SGHTA and FQGNSA. CDR3 protein: CASSVKADQPQHF. The CDR3 nucleotides read TGTGCCAGCAGCGTAAAAGCAGATCAGCCCCAGCATTTT.

This clonotype was seen only a few times. V gene TRBV12-3 or TRBV12-4 combines with J gene TRBJ1-1; 7 positions match TRBD1. The CDR3 covers 12 residues. V lost 8 bases, J lost 4 bases, and 4 bases stayed unmatched. The CDR3 nucleotides read TGTGCCAGCGAGGGGGCCACCACTGAAGCTTTCTTT. Amino acid sequence: CASEGATTEAFF.

The CDR3 nucleotides read TGTGCCAGCAGCTTCCGGACAGGACGCACAGATACGCAGTATTTT. Its translation is CASSFRTGRTDTQYF. The rearrangement links TRBV5-5 to TRBJ2-3, with TRBD1 matching 7 bases. CDR1 SGHKS and CDR2 YYEKEE come from the germline V gene (reference sequence). CDR3 length: 15 residues. Trimming cost V 2 bases and J 1 base; bases outside gene matches: 4.

This rearrangement joins TRBV7-3 to TRBJ2-1, with 8 bases aligning to TRBD2. Germline CDR1 and CDR2: SGHTA and FQGTGA. Losses at the gene ends were 2 bases for V and 5 bases for J; bases not matched to a gene: 8. CDR3 size: 16 residues. CDR3 sequence reads: CASSLREGTLHNEQFF. The DNA of the CDR3 is TGTGCCAGCAGCTTACGGGAGGGTACCCTCCACAATGAGCAGTTCTTC. The full variable domain, in which reference TRBV7-3 and TRBJ2-1 provide the parts outside the CDR3, is GAGVSQTPSNKVTEKGKYVELRCDPISGHTALYWYRQSLGQGPEFLIYFQGTGAADDSGLPNDRFFAVRPEGSVSTLKIQRTERGDSAVYLCASSLREGTLHNEQFFGPGTRLTVL.

There are a few counts of this clonotype. The rearrangement uses TRBV7-2 and TRBJ1-2; D is undetermined. This CDR3 is built from 14 residues. Germline V CDR1 and CDR2: SGHTA, FQGNSA. V was shortened by 0 bases and J by 7 bases, with 12 bases between the two germline ends. CDR3: CASSLARTGSGYTF. CDR3 DNA: TGTGCCAGCAGCTTAGCCCGCACGGGGTCTGGCTACACCTTC.

In the case of this clonotype: The junction does not match germline at one end; this may be a read error. This rearrangement joins TRBV9 to TRBJ1-4; 8 bases map to TRBD1. From germline, CDR1 is SGDLS and CDR2 YYNGEE. CDR3 size: 15 residues. The CDR3 region has the DNA TGTGCCAACAGCGTAGCTTCAGGGGGCCTTGAAAAACTGTTTTTT. This translates into CANSVASGGLEKLFF.

This clonotype was seen ten or more times. The chain joins TRBV6-1 to TRBJ2-3; 9 bases are a match to TRBD2. CDR1 is MNHNS and CDR2 is SASEGT in the germline V gene. The CDR3 consists of 18 residues. V trimming: 6 bases; J trimming: 0 bases; junction bases outside the gene matches: 13. CDR3 coding DNA: TGTGCCAGCAGACCCGGGACTAGCCGAACTACTAGCACAGATACGCAGTATTTT. Protein sequence: CASRPGTSRTTSTDTQYF.

There are many counts of this clonotype. The chain recombines TRBV20-1 with TRBJ2-1, with TRBD2 identical over 10 bases. CDR3 length equals 14 residues. Germline CDR1 reads DFQATT; CDR2 reads SNEGSKA (reference sequence). The V gene end was trimmed by 3 bases and the J gene end by 4 bases; junction bases not matched to a gene: 3. DNA of the CDR3: TGCAGTGCTAGCCCTAGCGGGGGTTACAATGAGCAGTTCTTC. Translated, it gives CSASPSGGYNEQFF.

The V and J genes are TRBV5-1 and TRBJ2-2; D unclear. Germline CDR1 SGHRS, CDR2 YFSETQ. The CDR3 length is 15 residues. V lost 0 bases to trimming and J lost 6 bases, with 12 bases between them. The CDR3: CASSLEGEGAGELFF. The DNA for the CDR3 is TGCGCCAGCAGCTTGGAAGGAGAAGGTGCCGGGGAGCTGTTTTTT.

This clonotype has just a few counts. The chain carries TRBV29-1 and TRBJ1-2, with D hard to call. CDR1 SQVTM and CDR2 ANQGSEA come from the germline V gene. The germline V and J ends were trimmed by 5 bases and 5 bases, with 21 bases remaining between them. The CDR3 length is 15 residues. This CDR3 is CSVPPAGPGAYGYTF. DNA of the CDR3: TGCAGCGTTCCTCCCGCGGGCCCAGGCGCATATGGCTACACCTTC.

As DNA, the CDR3 is TGTGCCAGCAGCCCAATGCCGGGACTGTACTACGAGCAGTACTTC. This translates into CASSPMPGLYYEQYF. The V and J genes are TRBV7-2 and TRBJ2-7; D might be TRBD2 (6 bases). Germline values: CDR1 SGHTA, CDR2 FQGNSA. The germline V and J ends were trimmed by 5 bases and 3 bases, with 17 bases remaining between them. The CDR3 has 15 amino acids. Drawing the rest from reference TRBV7-2 and TRBJ2-7, the complete variable domain is GAGVSQSPSNKVTEKGKDVELRCDPISGHTALYWYRQSLGQGLEFLIYFQGNSAPDKSGLPSDRFSAERTGGSVSTLTIQRTQQEDSAVYLCASSPMPGLYYEQYFGPGTRLTVT.

This chain connects TRBV7-8 to TRBJ1-2; D is undetermined. V was trimmed by 10 bases and J by 6 bases, leaving 30 bases between them. In germline, CDR1 is SGHVS, CDR2 FQNEAQ. The CDR3 contains 17 residues. The CDR3 is CATASQLETDARDGYTF. CDR3 coding DNA: TGTGCCACCGCCTCGCAGCTAGAGACCGATGCAAGGGATGGCTACACCTTC.

This clonotype was observed a handful of times. The chain is built from TRBV6-2 or TRBV6-3 and TRBJ2-3; a possible D gene is TRBD1 (6 bases). Germline CDR1 and CDR2: MNHEY and SVGEGT. Between the trimmed V and J ends, which lost 2 bases and 4 bases, there was a span of 13 bases. There are 15 residues in the CDR3. CDR3 in amino acids: CASSYGGRSADTQYF. The CDR3, as DNA: TGTGCCAGCAGTTACGGGGGCAGGTCAGCAGATACGCAGTATTTT.

V is TRBV20-1 and J is TRBJ2-5; 7 bases are a match to TRBD1. This CDR3 spans 14 amino acids. CDR1 and CDR2 from the germline V gene are DFQATT and SNEGSKA (reference sequence). V trimming: 3 bases; J trimming: 1 base; junction bases outside the gene matches: 5. CDR3 nucleotides: TGCAGTGCTAGCAAGACAGGGCGCCAAGAGACCCAGTACTTC. It specifies CSASKTGRQETQYF.

The J gene is TRBJ1-1, the V gene TRBV5-5; D gene unclear. The V end lost 4 bases, the J end lost 4 bases, and 14 bases lay between the germline ends. Germline V CDR1 and CDR2: SGHKS, YYEKEE (reference sequence). CDR3 length equals 14 residues. The CDR3 DNA sequence: TGTGCCAGCAGCACCATTGGGGAGGGCACTGAAGCTTTCTTT. This translates into CASSTIGEGTEAFF.

This clonotype was recorded at least ten times. The V and J genes are TRBV19 and TRBJ2-2; D possibly uses TRBD1 or TRBD2 (6 bases each). CDR1 is LNHDA, CDR2 SQIVND, per germline (reference sequence). The CDR3 has 15 amino acids. Trimming removed 6 bases at V and 8 bases at J, with 19 bases between. The CDR3 bases are TGTGCCAGTAGATCTCTAGGGGGGCCAGAAGGGGAGCTGTTTTTT. Its protein is CASRSLGGPEGELFF.

The rearrangement uses TRBV20-1 and TRBJ1-2, with no clear D. With 1 base removed from V and 3 bases from J, the gap between germline ends came to 15 bases. The CDR3 runs to 15 residues. Germline CDR1 reads DFQATT; CDR2 reads SNEGSKA (reference sequence). CDR3 DNA sequence: TGCAGTGCTAGAGTCAGAGATCGCCGAGACTATGGCTACACCTTC. It codes for CSARVRDRRDYGYTF.

CDR3 sequence (DNA): TGCAGTGCCAAAGGGGCGAAGGGACAGGAGAATAACTATGGCTACACCTTC. This codes for CSAKGAKGQENNYGYTF. The chain carries TRBV20-1 and TRBJ1-2, with 8 bases that match TRBD1. Per the germline V gene, CDR1 is DFQATT and CDR2 is SNEGSKA (reference sequence). V trimming: 6 bases; J trimming: 1 base; junction bases outside the gene matches: 16. CDR3 length equals 17 residues.

This clonotype showed up just a few times. V gene TRBV29-1 combines with J gene TRBJ2-3; the D gene is possibly TRBD2 (6 bases). The CDR3 is 15 residues long. The V end was cut by 3 bases, the J end by 0 bases, with 13 bases between. Per the germline V gene, CDR1 is SQVTM and CDR2 is ANQGSEA. The CDR3 protein is CSVDRGGPSTDTQYF. CDR3 nucleotides: TGCAGCGTTGATCGTGGAGGGCCTAGCACAGATACGCAGTATTTT.

This clonotype occurred a few times. The V gene is TRBV7-9, the J gene TRBJ2-1; 8 bases are shared with TRBD2. The CDR3 has 14 residues. Germline loops: CDR1 SEHNR, CDR2 FQNEAQ (reference sequence). V lost 5 bases, J lost 3 bases, and 3 bases stayed unmatched. CDR3 nucleotides: TGTGCCAGCAGCATCCGGGGGGGCTACAATGAGCAGTTCTTC. Translating it yields CASSIRGGYNEQFF.

This clonotype appeared a few times. V gene TRBV30 combines with J gene TRBJ1-6; the D is unclear. The CDR3 contains 15 residues. V dropped 4 bases and J dropped 2 bases, with 12 bases sitting between them. From germline, CDR1 is GTSNPN and CDR2 SVGIG (reference sequence). CDR3 coding DNA: TGTGCCTGGACCCCGTTAGGGACCTATAATTCACCCCTCCACTTT. Translated, it gives CAWTPLGTYNSPLHF.

V gene TRBV6-6 combines with J gene TRBJ1-2; D ambiguous. The CDR3 totals 13 residues. Per the germline V gene, CDR1 is MNHNY and CDR2 is SVGAGI (reference sequence). The V and J ends lost 0 bases and 6 bases respectively, with 8 bases between them. The CDR3 reads CASSYSAGNGYTF. Written as DNA, the CDR3 is TGTGCCAGCAGTTACTCGGCGGGAAATGGCTACACCTTC.

The chain combines TRBV5-1 with TRBJ2-2, with 11 bases lining up with TRBD1. The CDR3 loop spans 16 amino acids. Losses at the gene ends were 5 bases for V and 5 bases for J; bases not matched to a gene: 8. CDR1 and CDR2 from the germline V gene are SGHRS and YFSETQ. The CDR3 region is CASRDGTGGPTGELFF. The CDR3 DNA sequence: TGCGCCAGCAGGGACGGGACAGGGGGACCGACCGGGGAGCTGTTTTTT.

The chain is built from TRBV5-1 and TRBJ2-7; D remains ambiguous. Germline CDR1 is SGHRS and CDR2 is YFSETQ. This CDR3 contains 12 residues. The V and J ends lost 1 base and 7 bases respectively, with 9 bases between them. DNA of the CDR3: TGCGCCAGCAGCTTGTTTAACGATGAGCAGTACTTC. It yields the protein CASSLFNDEQYF.

This clonotype was detected a few times. The chain links TRBV4-2 to TRBJ2-7; D is unclear. The germline gives CDR1 LGHNA, CDR2 YNFKEQ. Trimming took off 6 bases at V and 2 bases at J, with 17 bases between the two ends. This CDR3 contains 15 residues. The CDR3 protein is CASSYDRAGTYEQYF. CDR3 in DNA: TGTGCCAGCAGTTATGATAGGGCAGGTACCTACGAGCAGTACTTC.

This rearrangement joins TRBV12-3 or TRBV12-4 to TRBJ1-1, with D unresolved. The CDR3 is made up of 14 amino acids. V lost 1 base and J lost 4, with 10 bases in between. The CDR3 sequence: CASSLGGWSTEAFF. The DNA of the CDR3 is TGTGCCAGCAGTTTAGGAGGGTGGAGCACTGAAGCTTTCTTT.

The chain uses TRBV11-2 and TRBJ1-2, with TRBD1 identical over 12 bases. Trimming at V came to 4 bases and at J to 8 bases, leaving 8 bases not matched to a gene. The CDR3 spans 15 residues. CDR1 and CDR2 (germline): SGHAT, FQNNGV. The CDR3 nucleotides are TGTGCCAGCAGCTCCCCGGGACAGGGGGCTCGGGGCTACACCTTC. This sequence encodes CASSSPGQGARGYTF.

The V and J genes are TRBV27 and TRBJ2-1; possible D gene TRBD1, 6 bases. This CDR3 is built from 17 residues. V lost 6 bases and J 0 bases, leaving 18 bases between the germline ends. CDR1 is MNHEY, CDR2 SMNVEV, per germline (reference sequence). Here the CDR3 reads CASSSLKGGPSYNEQFF. For the CDR3, the DNA is TGTGCCAGCAGCTCCCTCAAAGGGGGACCCTCCTACAATGAGCAGTTCTTC.

The chain recombines TRBV20-1 with TRBJ1-2; D not certain. Germline-derived CDR1 and CDR2 are DFQATT and SNEGSKA (reference sequence). CDR3 size: 13 residues. Trimming took off 3 bases at V and 4 bases at J, with 12 bases between the two ends. For the CDR3, the DNA is TGCAGTGCTAGTACCGGTAACTCCTATGGCTACACCTTC. It translates to CSASTGNSYGYTF.

The chain couples TRBV14 to TRBJ2-3; D call uncertain. CDR1 SGHDN and CDR2 FVKESK come from the germline V gene. V was cut by 0 bases and J by 6 bases, with 22 bases left in between. CDR3 size: 18 residues. DNA for the CDR3: TGTGCCAGCAGCCAAGATATTGGTTTGGCAGATTTTTCCGATACGCAGTATTTT. Amino acid sequence: CASSQDIGLADFSDTQYF.